These T cell receptor beta chains were read from a single sample in a study of early T cells in non-severe SARS-CoV-2 infection. TCRdb called the 5' RACE reads again in MiXCR, with one record for every CDR3 protein. The data hold under 70,000 distinct CDR3 sequences, with approximately 15% observed a single time. The sample was whole blood, taken at baseline. The receptors were sampled from an adult who was a healthcare worker with PCR-confirmed SARS-CoV-2 infection or an uninfected control (not recorded which). Each CDR3 is given with its conserved first and last residue. The order of the fields is V gene, clone size, D gene, J gene, CDR3 DNA, CDR3 protein. The D gene is left open where the match is weak. Size tells how often a clone was seen (once, few, many) or the class of an expanded clone, and some rows leave it out.

V: TRBV6-1
size: few
D: .
J: TRBJ1-4
DNA: TGTGCCAGCAGTGAAATTAACACAGGTTGGAAAAAACTGTTTTTT
CDR3: CASSEINTGWKKLFF

V: TRBV2
size: .
D: TRBD2
J: TRBJ2-3
DNA: TGTGCCAGCAGTGTCCGGACTAGCGGGGCCGATACGCAGTATTTT
CDR3: CASSVRTSGADTQYF

V: TRBV2
size: .
D: .
J: TRBJ1-6
DNA: TGTGCCAGCAGCAAAGGGGCCACTTCGCCACCCCTCCACTTT
CDR3: CASSKGATSPPLHF

V: TRBV2
size: few
D: .
J: TRBJ1-6
DNA: TGTGCCAGCAGTGAAGGGCAAAAAATTTCACCCCTCCACTTT
CDR3: CASSEGQKISPLHF

V: TRBV12-3/TRBV12-4
size: few
D: .
J: TRBJ2-7
DNA: TGTGCCAGCAGTTTAATAGGGGACGGCGAGCAGTACTTC
CDR3: CASSLIGDGEQYF

V: TRBV5-1
size: .
D: .
J: TRBJ1-1
DNA: TGCGCCAGCAGCCCGGAGGCGGGCCTGAACACTGAAGCTTTCTTT
CDR3: CASSPEAGLNTEAFF

V: TRBV14
size: many
D: TRBD1
J: TRBJ1-3
DNA: TGTGCCAGCAGCCAAGGTGGGACAGCAGTCTCTGAAAACACCATATATTTT
CDR3: CASSQGGTAVSENTIYF

V: TRBV5-1
size: few
D: .
J: TRBJ2-5
DNA: TGCGCCAGCAGCTTTGGACCCAGCGAGACCCAGTACTTC
CDR3: CASSFGPSETQYF

V: TRBV7-9
size: .
D: .
J: TRBJ1-1
DNA: TGTGCCAGCAGCTTAGCCGGGCCAGTGGGCACTGAAGCTTTCTTT
CDR3: CASSLAGPVGTEAFF

V: TRBV9
size: .
D: TRBD1
J: TRBJ2-5
DNA: TGTGCCAGCAGCGTAGACGACAGGGCTCAAGAGACCCAGTACTTC
CDR3: CASSVDDRAQETQYF

V: TRBV6-1
size: few
D: TRBD1
J: TRBJ1-1
DNA: TGTGCCAGCAATACCCCCGAGACAGGGTTCGAAGCTTTCTTT
CDR3: CASNTPETGFEAFF

V: TRBV6-6
size: many
D: .
J: TRBJ2-5
DNA: TGTGCCACATCTAGCTTCCCAGAGACCCAGTACTTC
CDR3: CATSSFPETQYF

V: TRBV2
size: few
D: TRBD2
J: TRBJ2-3
DNA: TGTGCCAGCCGTGGGAGGGGTAAGCAGTATTTT
CDR3: CASRGRGKQYF

V: TRBV11-2
size: few
D: TRBD2
J: TRBJ2-1
DNA: TGTGCCAGCAGCCCTAACCGACTAGCGGGGGGGCAGAATGAGCAGTTCTTC
CDR3: CASSPNRLAGGQNEQFF

V: TRBV7-9
size: many
D: .
J: TRBJ1-6
DNA: TGTGCCAGCAGCTCGCATGAGCGCGGGGGGCTGAGTTCACCCCTCCACTTT
CDR3: CASSSHERGGLSSPLHF

V: TRBV5-1
size: .
D: .
J: TRBJ2-3
DNA: TGCGCCAGCAGCTTTGAAGTACTGGGGACAGATACGCAGTATTTT
CDR3: CASSFEVLGTDTQYF

V: TRBV2
size: .
D: .
J: TRBJ1-1
DNA: TGTGCCAGCAGTTTAGGGAGGGAGTCCACTGAAGCTTTCTTT
CDR3: CASSLGRESTEAFF

V: TRBV20-1
size: few
D: TRBD1
J: TRBJ2-1
DNA: TGCAGTGCTTCCCCCCGGCAGGGGGTGATCAATGAGCAGTTCTTC
CDR3: CSASPRQGVINEQFF

V: TRBV5-6
size: .
D: .
J: TRBJ1-1
DNA: TGTGCCAGCAGCTTGGGGGTACAGAACACTGAAGCTTTCTTT
CDR3: CASSLGVQNTEAFF

V: TRBV12-3/TRBV12-4
size: many
D: TRBD1
J: TRBJ1-1
DNA: TGTGCCAGCAGTTTGAGACAGGGAGAAAATGAAGCTTTCTTT
CDR3: CASSLRQGENEAFF

V: TRBV7-2
size: few
D: .
J: TRBJ1-1
DNA: TGTGCCAGCAGCCCGTTGAGAGGGACTGAAGCTTTCTTT
CDR3: CASSPLRGTEAFF

V: TRBV27
size: few
D: TRBD1
J: TRBJ1-2
DNA: TGTGCCAGCAGTTCCGGGACAGCTAACTATGGCTACACCTTC
CDR3: CASSSGTANYGYTF

V: TRBV20-1
size: many
D: .
J: TRBJ2-1
DNA: TGCAGTGCTAGAACAGCCTACAATGAGCAGTTCTTC
CDR3: CSARTAYNEQFF